This TCR beta chain was obtained from a study of T cells after posttransplantation cyclophosphamide. This clone appeared once. Treatment was busulfan-fludarabine conditioning, a marrow graft, and cyclophosphamide on days +3 and +4. The germline gives CDR1 KGHSH, CDR2 LQKENI. This CDR3 region has 14 residues. The V end was cut by 3 bases, the J end by 4 bases, with 10 bases between. Profiling relied on immunoSEQ multiplex PCR, and the TCRdb table lists in-frame clones only, not all of them. The sample lists some 6,700 clones; roughly 86% were seen once. Sequenced material: PBMCs, taken after allogeneic stem cell transplant with posttransplant cyclophosphamide. The sequence was obtained from a female patient aged 50 to 65 who received an allogeneic stem cell transplant from a related donor, was CMV-positive, and had no GVHD. Some T cells may be provided by the graft donor. The chain employs TRBV18 and TRBJ2-1; D is perhaps TRBD1 (6 bases). This CDR3 is CASSPTGSYNEQFF. Written as DNA, the CDR3 is TGTGCCAGCTCACCGACAGGTTCTTACAATGAGCAGTTCTTC.